The T cell receptor beta chain under discussion was sequenced for a study of human T cells and chemical hapten exposure. Study as a whole: Sensitization employed 2% DPC on approximately 2 cm by approximately 2 cm of upper inner arm skin. Patch tests containing 0.01% DPC, applied to the upper back, were read at 6 days.

This clonotype occurred many times. This CDR3 spans 15 amino acids. The V end lost 4 bases, the J end lost 0 bases, and 10 bases lay between the germline ends. Time point reported: patch test 2, 6 weeks after DPC sensitization. Treatment specified: therapeutic diphenylcyclopropenone sensitization with weekly scalp DPC. In the original workflow: Sample TCR counts, which ranged from roughly 20,000 to 690,600, had a median of roughly 92,000. One entry per CDR3 protein, called by TCRdb with MiXCR from the RACE reads. It is TCRdb's table, rather than the study itself, that gives the V and J calls and clone size. The sample holds 65,000 to 100,000 distinct CDR3 sequences, 6% to 8.5% seen once.

The starting material was whole blood, obtained in connection with sensitization to the hapten diphenylcyclopropenone (DPC). The rearrangement uses TRBV12-3 or TRBV12-4 and TRBJ2-4; D is ambiguous. The sequence derives from a woman aged 25 to 39 with alopecia areata. Some clones in this sample may be carry-over from other donors' samples. CDR3 nucleotides: TGTGCCAGCAGTTCCGCTACTCTAGCCAAAAACATTCAGTACTTC. Amino acids: CASSSATLAKNIQYF.